This T cell receptor (beta chain) was sequenced in a study of blood T cells in healthy people across ages. General observations from the study: Whereas aged donors had fewer naive CD4+ cells, long-lived donors had more of them and higher diversity. Calculation of diversity from one million T cells yielded estimates considered to be underestimates.

V was trimmed by 6 bases and J by 13 bases, leaving 13 bases between them. The CDR3 runs 11 residues. Total RNA, at least 5 micrograms per sample, was extracted from PBMCs. With regard to this clonotype: Antigen specificity is unknown.

It was with a sample-barcoded 5' primer and a J-beta primer mix that a second PCR of roughly 7 to 12 cycles was run. Through a template-switch adaptor with 12 random nucleotides, each cDNA molecule received a tag. One entry per CDR3 protein results from TCRdb running MiXCR on the 5' RACE reads. The repertoire holds around 1.7 million distinct CDR3 sequences, approximately 30% seen once, with 7.7% in the top ten. The chain joins TRBV12-3 or TRBV12-4 to TRBJ2-4; D is ambiguous. The receptor was derived from a woman aged 25-40 years in good health. Sequencing was done on a sample of blood. Here the CDR3 reads CASSLQGPQYF. In DNA, the CDR3 is TGTGCCAGCAGCCTACAAGGCCCCCAGTACTTC.